One and the same sample provided the 13 T cell receptor beta chains below, sequenced in a study of shared clonotypes between healthy human individuals. TCRdb keeps only in-frame clones here, not all; method: immunoSEQ multiplex PCR. The data show about 2.4 million clones, roughly 92% seen once. Material: naive CD4+ T cells sorted from blood. Noted subset: CD45RA+ positively selected. The receptors originated from a man aged 18 to 29 in good health.

The V call is TRBV27, the J call TRBJ1-1; TRBD1 might be the D (6 bases). The germline gives CDR1 MNHEY, CDR2 SMNVEV (reference sequence). The V end lost 5 bases, the J end lost 1 base, and 11 bases lay between the germline ends. This CDR3 comprises 14 residues. The CDR3 protein is CASSQDSPNTEAFF. CDR3 nucleotide sequence: TGTGCCAGCAGTCAGGACAGCCCGAACACTGAAGCTTTCTTT.

This chain joins TRBV2 and TRBJ2-1, with 15 bases aligning to TRBD2. V trimming: 1 base; J trimming: 9 bases; junction bases outside the gene matches: 4. The CDR3 totals 16 residues. Germline-derived CDR1 and CDR2 are SNHLY and FYNNEI. The CDR3 region is CASSEVPGLAGGEQFF. Here the CDR3 DNA reads TGTGCCAGCAGTGAAGTCCCGGGACTAGCGGGAGGTGAGCAGTTCTTC.

The genes are TRBV21-1 and TRBJ1-5. TRBV21-1 is a documented pseudogene. The CDR3 runs 18 residues. This CDR3 reads CASSIGKNSRYSNQPQHF. CDR3 sequence (DNA): TGTGCCAGCAGCATTGGGAAAAACAGTCGTTATAGCAATCAGCCCCAGCATTTT.

V gene TRBV5-4 combines with J gene TRBJ2-1; D gene uncertain. Germline V gene sequence: CDR1 SGHNT, CDR2 YYREEE (reference sequence). This CDR3 comprises 13 residues. V lost 1 base to trimming and J lost 8 bases, with 10 bases between them. CDR3 residues: CASSLFLSDEQFF. The DNA of the CDR3 is TGTGCCAGCAGCTTGTTCCTCAGTGATGAGCAGTTCTTC.

The chain carries TRBV28 and TRBJ2-3; no firm D call. This CDR3 comprises 14 residues. V lost 2 bases and J lost 1, with 7 bases in between. Germline values: CDR1 MDHEN, CDR2 SYDVKM. DNA for the CDR3: TGTGCCAGCAGTTTAATTCAGGGCACAGATACGCAGTATTTT. Protein: CASSLIQGTDTQYF.

The chain recombines TRBV6-5 with TRBJ2-7; TRBD2 aligns across 10 bases. Germline loops: CDR1 MNHEY, CDR2 SVGAGI. V shed 6 bases and J 4 bases; nucleotides not matched to a gene: 9. The CDR3 contains 15 residues. The CDR3: CASRRISGGPYEQYF. The CDR3 DNA reads as TGTGCCAGCAGGCGGATTAGCGGGGGGCCTTACGAGCAGTACTTC.

This sequence joins TRBV2 and TRBJ2-1, with D perhaps matching TRBD1 or TRBD2 (7 bases each). The CDR3 extends over 18 amino acids. V was cut by 7 bases and J by 5 bases, with 27 bases left in between. Germline CDR1 and CDR2: SNHLY and FYNNEI. The CDR3: CASILGGGGGRFHNEQFF. The CDR3 region has the DNA TGTGCCAGCATTCTTGGGGGAGGGGGCGGACGGTTTCACAATGAGCAGTTCTTC.

This clone showed up just once. J is TRBJ1-3 and V is TRBV18; D unresolved. The CDR3 has 15 residues. Germline CDR1 is KGHSH and CDR2 is LQKENI. V was cut by 0 bases and J by 2 bases, with 8 bases left in between. CDR3 sequence: CASSPPYSAGNTIYF. CDR3 nucleotide sequence: TGTGCCAGCTCACCACCGTACTCAGCTGGAAACACCATATATTTT.

A word on this clone: Other DNA sequences in this sample translate to the same CDR3. This chain connects TRBV9 to TRBJ2-7; 11 positions match TRBD2. This CDR3 has 14 amino acids. Germline lookup yields CDR1 SGDLS and CDR2 YYNGEE. J was trimmed by 4 bases and V by 1 base; bases with no gene match: 1. CDR3 coding DNA: TGTGCCAGCAGCGTATCTAGCGGGGGGTACGAGCAGTACTTC. Its translation is CASSVSSGGYEQYF.

Written as DNA, the CDR3 is TGTGCCAGTACTCTAGCGGGAGGACTTACCGGGGAGCTGTTTTTT. The encoded protein is CASTLAGGLTGELFF. The rearrangement joins TRBV19 to TRBJ2-2; 11 positions match TRBD2. CDR1 is LNHDA, CDR2 SQIVND, per germline (reference sequence). V shed 7 bases, J shed 5 bases, and the junction held 6 bases outside the gene matches. There are 15 residues in the CDR3. The variable domain in full, with the rest retrieved from reference TRBV19 and TRBJ2-2, is DGGITQSPKYLFRKEGQNVTLSCEQNLNHDAMYWYRQDPGQGLRLIYYSQIVNDFQKGDIAEGYSVSREKKESFPLTVTSAQKNPTAFYLCASTLAGGLTGELFFGEGSRLTVL.

The chain is built from TRBV5-6 and TRBJ2-1, with 11 bases that match TRBD2. V shed 0 bases and J 3 bases; nucleotides not matched to a gene: 8. Germline values: CDR1 SGHDT, CDR2 YYEEEE. The CDR3 is 18 amino acids. The CDR3 loop is CASSLDLQLAGVYNEQFF. The CDR3 bases are TGTGCCAGCAGCTTGGACCTACAACTAGCGGGAGTCTACAATGAGCAGTTCTTC.

The V and J genes are TRBV7-9 and TRBJ1-2, with 9 bases that match TRBD1. There are 14 residues in the CDR3. Per germline, CDR1 SEHNR and CDR2 FQNEAQ (reference sequence). V shed 5 bases and J 3 bases; nucleotides not matched to a gene: 4. The CDR3 is CASSLRTGDYGYTF. DNA of the CDR3: TGTGCCAGCAGCCTACGGACAGGGGACTATGGCTACACCTTC.

This chain uses TRBV27 with TRBJ2-1; TRBD2 is a possible D gene (5 bases). The CDR3 totals 14 residues. Germline loops: CDR1 MNHEY, CDR2 SMNVEV (reference sequence). With 5 bases removed from V and 2 bases from J, the gap between germline ends came to 10 bases. CDR3 coding DNA: TGTGCCAGCAGTAGGTCCGGGGCCTACAATGAGCAGTTCTTC. Protein sequence: CASSRSGAYNEQFF.